One sample yielded the 22 T cell receptor beta chains listed below, sequenced in a study of CD4+ T cells in melanoma. The table came from immunoSEQ multiplex PCR; TCRdb's copy has only in-frame clones and leaves some out. The top ten hold roughly 15% of the sample, which has about 9,900 clones, 55% to 75% seen once. The sequencing input was cells from a culture (not recorded whether cultured in vitro). These receptors came from a human donor with melanoma.

This clone was seen only a few times. The chain has TRBV11-2 and TRBJ2-5, with D maybe TRBD2 (6 bases). CDR1 is SGHAT, CDR2 FQNNGV, per germline. This CDR3 has 14 residues. V lost 4 bases to trimming and J lost 0 bases, with 9 bases between them. In nucleotides, the CDR3 is TGTGCCAGCAGCTCGGGACTGCACCAAGAGACCCAGTACTTC. Translating it yields CASSSGLHQETQYF. Together with reference TRBV11-2 and TRBJ2-5, the CDR3 gives the full variable domain: EAGVAQSPRYKIIEKRQSVAFWCNPISGHATLYWYQQILGQGPKLLIQFQNNGVVDDSQLPKDRFSAERLKGVDSTLKIQPAKLEDSAVYLCASSSGLHQETQYFGPGTRLLVL.

The chain couples TRBV25-1 to TRBJ1-6; D perhaps matches TRBD1 (5 bases). Trimming removed 6 bases at V and 5 bases at J, with 23 bases between. The CDR3 length is 18 residues. In germline, CDR1 is MGHDK, CDR2 SYGVNS. This CDR3 reads CASSVWRDRRDDNSPLHF. The DNA of the CDR3 is TGTGCCAGCAGCGTATGGAGAGACAGACGCGACGATAATTCACCCCTCCACTTT.

The genes are TRBV5-1 and TRBJ2-5; D is unclear. The CDR3 loop spans 17 amino acids. The V end lost 0 bases, the J end lost 3 bases, and 18 bases lay between the germline ends. Germline V gives CDR1 SGHRS, CDR2 YFSETQ. The CDR3 sequence: CASSLEIGRPGEETQYF. In DNA, the CDR3 is TGCGCCAGCAGCTTGGAAATTGGCAGGCCGGGCGAAGAGACCCAGTACTTC.

This clone was recorded once. V is TRBV7-2 and J is TRBJ2-1, with TRBD2 matching over 13 bases. Germline V gene sequence: CDR1 SGHTA, CDR2 FQGNSA. The CDR3 spans 17 residues. Trimming at V came to 6 bases and at J to 8 bases, leaving 13 bases not matched to a gene. This chain's CDR3 is CASRPPKTTSGGYEQFF. The CDR3 DNA follows: TGTGCCAGCAGACCTCCTAAGACGACTAGCGGGGGGTATGAGCAGTTCTTC.

The chain carries TRBV5-6 and TRBJ1-1; D perhaps matches TRBD1 (5 bases). Germline V gene data show CDR1 as SGHDT and CDR2 as YYEEEE. The CDR3 is 15 residues long. V lost 4 bases, J lost 2 bases, and 15 bases lay in between. CDR3 residues: CASSGARQLNTEAFF. In DNA, the CDR3 is TGTGCCAGCAGCGGGGCGCGGCAGCTAAACACTGAAGCTTTCTTT.

The chain combines TRBV6-6 with TRBJ1-4, with 7 bases identical to TRBD1. The CDR3 spans 15 residues. Germline V gene lookup returns CDR1 MNHNY and CDR2 SVGAGI (reference sequence). J was trimmed by 8 bases and V by 5 bases; bases with no gene match: 11. This CDR3 is CASSQSTGFGEKLFF. The DNA of the CDR3 is TGTGCCAGCAGTCAATCGACAGGGTTCGGCGAAAAACTGTTTTTT.

Comments on this clone: The same CDR3 also results from other DNA sequences found in this sample. V is TRBV6-1 and J is TRBJ1-5; TRBD1 aligns across 8 bases. V gave up 3 bases and J gave up 3 bases; unmatched junction bases: 4. The CDR3 loop spans 15 amino acids. CDR1 is MNHNS, CDR2 SASEGT, per germline. Written as DNA, the CDR3 is TGTGCCAGCAGTGACTACAGGGGGATCAATCAGCCCCAGCATTTT. Its protein product is CASSDYRGINQPQHF.

Only a few counts were recorded for this clone. The V and J genes are TRBV7-9 and TRBJ2-1, with 13 nucleotides matching TRBD2. Germline CDR1 and CDR2: SEHNR and FQNEAQ (reference sequence). J gave up 14 bases and V 5 bases, and 12 bases lay outside the gene matches. CDR3 length: 15 residues. CDR3 nucleotides: TGTGCCAGCAGCCTAACCGGGACTAGCGGGGCTAAGGAGTTCTTC. Translating gives CASSLTGTSGAKEFF.

This clone was seen a few times. V gene TRBV19 combines with J gene TRBJ2-2, with D unclear. The ends were cut back, 4 bases at V and 6 bases at J, with 6 bases in the middle. CDR3 length: 12 amino acids. From germline, CDR1 is LNHDA and CDR2 SQIVND (reference sequence). In nucleotides, the CDR3 is TGTGCCAGTAGTAGACAATCCGGGGAGCTGTTTTTT. It yields the protein CASSRQSGELFF.

The chain links TRBV6-1 to TRBJ1-1; TRBD1 aligns across 11 bases. The V and J ends lost 6 bases and 3 bases, in that order; junction bases with no gene match: 0. The CDR3 is 13 residues long. Germline assignment: CDR1 MNHNS and CDR2 SASEGT. The CDR3: CASRGQGDTEAFF. The CDR3 nucleotides read TGTGCCAGCAGGGGACAGGGGGACACTGAAGCTTTCTTT.

The chain uses TRBV11-2 and TRBJ1-4; perhaps TRBD1 as D (6 bases). The germline V gene encodes CDR1 SGHAT and CDR2 FQNNGV. V was shortened by 2 bases and J by 8 bases, with 12 bases between the two germline ends. The CDR3 contains 14 residues. The CDR3 region has the DNA TGTGCCAGCAGCTTACAGGGGATGGCGGAAAAACTGTTTTTT. This gives the protein CASSLQGMAEKLFF.

V and J are TRBV27 and TRBJ2-3; 10 nucleotides line up with TRBD1. This CDR3 region has 17 residues. Germline V gives CDR1 MNHEY, CDR2 SMNVEV (reference sequence). The ends lost 3 bases at V and 2 bases at J; junction bases unmatched: 8. The DNA for the CDR3 is TGTGCCAGCAGTTTTACCGGGACAGGGGTTTTCACAGATACGCAGTATTTT. This translates into CASSFTGTGVFTDTQYF.

The chain couples TRBV4-2 to TRBJ1-2; D gene uncertain. The germline CDR1 and CDR2 sequences are LGHNA and YNFKEQ. The V gene lost 4 bases and the J gene lost 7 bases, with 13 bases spanning the gap. The CDR3 contains 13 residues. The CDR3 bases are TGTGCCAGCAGCCCTGCGTCGACGGTTGGCTACACCTTC. Translation gives CASSPASTVGYTF.

The chain links TRBV6-5 to TRBJ2-3, with TRBD2 as a possible D gene (5 bases). Looked up from germline, CDR1 is MNHEY and CDR2 is SVGAGI. The CDR3 contains 14 residues. V was trimmed by 5 bases and J by 8 bases, leaving 17 bases between them. This CDR3 reads CASSPSNVRGTQYF. The CDR3 DNA sequence: TGTGCCAGCAGTCCAAGCAATGTACGGGGTACGCAGTATTTT.

The rearrangement links TRBV7-8 to TRBJ2-2; D may be TRBD1 or TRBD2 (5 bases each). CDR3 length: 15 residues. The germline V gene has CDR1 SGHVS and CDR2 FQNEAQ. The V gene lost 5 bases and the J gene lost 5 bases, with 15 bases spanning the gap. The CDR3 spells CASSAAGRVTGELFF. CDR3 bases: TGTGCCAGCAGCGCCGCGGGCAGGGTGACCGGGGAGCTGTTTTTT.

This clone was picked up one time. V is TRBV7-9 and J is TRBJ2-3, with D unresolved. V dropped 3 bases and J dropped 4 bases, with 14 bases sitting between them. The CDR3 is made up of 15 amino acids. Germline V CDR1 and CDR2: SEHNR, FQNEAQ (reference sequence). DNA for the CDR3: TGTGCCAGCAGCTTCGCGGCAACCTCGGCAGATACGCAGTATTTT. This codes for CASSFAATSADTQYF.

The CDR3 here is CASRQVWPETQYF. The CDR3 DNA reads as TGTGCCAGCAGGCAGGTCTGGCCCGAGACCCAGTACTTC. The V call is TRBV2, the J call TRBJ2-5; D is unresolved. The CDR3 has 13 residues. Trimming stripped 6 bases from V and 5 bases from J, with 13 bases between. Germline V gives CDR1 SNHLY, CDR2 FYNNEI.

The gene calls are TRBV4-2 and TRBJ2-5, with 7 bases that match TRBD1. The CDR3 is made up of 14 amino acids. Germline trimming cut 1 base from V and 3 bases from J; bases unmatched to any gene: 2. From germline, CDR1 is LGHNA and CDR2 YNFKEQ. The CDR3 loop is CASSQGQGEETQYF. DNA for the CDR3: TGTGCCAGCAGCCAAGGGCAGGGGGAAGAGACCCAGTACTTC.

J is TRBJ1-1 and V is TRBV19, with TRBD1 matching over 7 bases. Germline lookup yields CDR1 LNHDA and CDR2 SQIVND (reference sequence). V shed 4 bases and J 7 bases; nucleotides not matched to a gene: 3. There are 12 residues in the CDR3. Here the CDR3 reads CASSTTGLEAFF. The CDR3 region has the DNA TGTGCCAGTAGTACGACAGGGCTTGAAGCTTTCTTT.

A few counts support this clone. The rearrangement joins TRBV4-1 to TRBJ2-7, with D perhaps matching TRBD1 (6 bases). Germline-derived CDR1 and CDR2 are MGHRA and YSYEKL. The V and J ends lost 5 bases and 2 bases respectively, with 13 bases between them. The CDR3 runs to 14 residues. CDR3 DNA sequence: TGCGCCAGCAGCTTGGCAGGGGTGGCCTACGAGCAGTACTTC. Translating it yields CASSLAGVAYEQYF.

The gene calls are TRBV5-5 and TRBJ1-2, with D uncertain. V shed 3 bases and J shed 5 bases, with 20 bases lying between them. This CDR3 comprises 16 residues. CDR1 and CDR2 from the germline V gene are SGHKS and YYEKEE (reference sequence). Here the CDR3 reads CASSSTPDPGWYGYTF. The CDR3 DNA is TGTGCCAGCAGCTCGACTCCGGACCCTGGCTGGTATGGCTACACCTTC.

V is TRBV14 and J is TRBJ2-1; 8 bases map to TRBD2. CDR1 and CDR2 from the germline V gene are SGHDN and FVKESK. Germline trimming cut 1 base from V and 7 bases from J; bases unmatched to any gene: 9. The CDR3 loop spans 16 amino acids. The CDR3 reads CASSQGSGGAGNEQFF. The CDR3 DNA follows: TGTGCCAGCAGCCAAGGATCGGGGGGGGCCGGGAATGAGCAGTTCTTC.